The clone carrying this T cell receptor beta chain was seen only a few times. As yet, its antigen is unknown. The sample originates from a study of regulatory and conventional T cells in RAG deficiency. The study's findings and limits: Control T-cell subsets had markedly higher Shannon entropy and lower Simpson indices than RAG-deficient patients.

There are 14 residues in the CDR3. Germline loops: CDR1 SGHTS, CDR2 YDEGEE. Trimming removed 2 bases from V and 0 bases from J, with 8 bases in between. Genomic DNA came from blood conventional CD4+ T cells gated CD25-low CD127-high. The repertoire was sequenced with immunoSEQ multiplex PCR; TCRdb's copy has only in-frame clones and lacks some. The table lists about 29,000 clones, over 90% of them singletons. The sample was also linked to a second study, of regulatory T cells. Per that paper: The PCR used 52 TRBV and 13 TRBJ primers.

Sample: CD25- CD4+ T cells sorted from blood. This sequence was found in a human donor in good health. The rearrangement joins TRBV5-8 to TRBJ1-1, with D uncertain. The CDR3 here is CASSFYRVNTEAFF. CDR3 coding DNA: TGTGCCAGCAGCTTCTACAGAGTGAACACTGAAGCTTTCTTT.